This TCR beta chain was captured by sequencing in a study of shared clonotypes between healthy human individuals. Germline lookup yields CDR1 GTSNPN and CDR2 SVGIG (reference sequence). Losses at the gene ends were 1 base for V and 3 bases for J; bases not matched to a gene: 10. The CDR3 totals 17 residues. Clones were sequenced by immunoSEQ multiplex PCR, and TCRdb holds only the in-frame ones, with some missing. Counted here are millions of clones, 95% occurring once; the ten biggest clones make up 0.13%. This TCR was sampled from a man younger than 30 in good health. The sample consisted of naive CD4+ T cells sorted from blood. Specified subset: CD45RA+ positively selected. The V and J genes are TRBV30 and TRBJ1-2, with 11 bases aligning to TRBD1. The CDR3 bases are TGTGCCTGGAGTGCGCGGACAGGGGGCCTCCTTGACTATGGCTACACCTTC. Protein product: CAWSARTGGLLDYGYTF.